This T cell receptor beta chain is drawn from a study of blood T cell repertoires in COVID-19. The V and J ends lost 6 bases and 5 bases, in that order; junction bases with no gene match: 2. This CDR3 comprises 12 residues. The germline CDR1 and CDR2 sequences are SNHLY and FYNNEI. In the authors' methods: The authors estimated nucleated cell counts from reference gene primer amplification. This table comes from immunoSEQ multiplex PCR, and its TCRdb copy is limited to in-frame clones, with some not included. That table supplies the V and J calls and clone size; D and trimming were determined from the DNA. Here the sample spans approximately 300,000 clones, around 89% being singletons.

Specimen: peripheral blood. This sequence originates from a man aged 40-55 years with acute or convalescent COVID-19. V usage is TRBV2 and J usage is TRBJ2-7, with 9 nucleotides matching TRBD2. This CDR3 is CASRLAGDEQYF. In DNA form, the CDR3 reads TGTGCCAGCAGACTAGCGGGCGACGAGCAGTACTTC.